This T cell receptor (beta chain) came from a study of CD8 T cells in Susac syndrome. Random-hexamer reverse transcription was applied to about 0.45 to 1 ug RNA. Amplification of TCR beta CDR3 was carried out by immunoSEQ multiplex PCR, which covered 54 Vbeta and 13 Jbeta segments. TCRdb re-analysed the immunoSEQ multiplex PCR reads in MiXCR, keeping a single row per CDR3 protein. The table has 80,000 or so distinct CDR3 sequences, 94% seen once. The sample holds a few counts of this clonotype. This TCR was recovered from a human donor in good health. The sample taken for sequencing was CD8+ T cells from PBMCs.

The CDR3 loop reads CASSLLGDTQYF. The CDR3 DNA is TGTGCCAGCAGTTTATTGGGAGATACGCAGTATTTT. The chain has TRBV27 and TRBJ2-3, with D unresolved. The CDR3 contains 12 residues. V shed 1 base and J shed 5 bases, with 4 bases lying between them. Germline V gene data show CDR1 as MNHEY and CDR2 as SMNVEV (reference sequence).